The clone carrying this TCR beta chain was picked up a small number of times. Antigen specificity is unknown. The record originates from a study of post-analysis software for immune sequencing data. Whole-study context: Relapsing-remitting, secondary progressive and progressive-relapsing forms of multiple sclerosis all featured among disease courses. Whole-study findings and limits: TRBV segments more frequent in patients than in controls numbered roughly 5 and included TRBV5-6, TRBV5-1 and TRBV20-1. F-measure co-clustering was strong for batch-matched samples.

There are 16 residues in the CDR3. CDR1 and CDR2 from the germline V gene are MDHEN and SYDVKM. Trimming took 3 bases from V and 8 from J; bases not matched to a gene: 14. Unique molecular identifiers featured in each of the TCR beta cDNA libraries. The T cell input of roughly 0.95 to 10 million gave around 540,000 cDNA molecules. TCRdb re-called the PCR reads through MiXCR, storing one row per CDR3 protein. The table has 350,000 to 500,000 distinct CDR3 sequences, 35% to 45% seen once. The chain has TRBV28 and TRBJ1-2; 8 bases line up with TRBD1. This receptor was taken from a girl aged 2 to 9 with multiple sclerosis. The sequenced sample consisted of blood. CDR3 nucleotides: TGTGCCAGCAGTTTTCAAGGACAGGGAAAGTTGGACGGCTACACCTTC. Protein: CASSFQGQGKLDGYTF.